The 22 T cell receptor beta chains presented below share a single source sample, sequenced in a study of shared clonotypes between healthy human individuals. Sequencing was performed with immunoSEQ multiplex PCR; in TCRdb, only in-frame clones are kept and a portion is missing. The repertoire holds millions of clones, with more than 90% as singletons. Sequencing was done on a sample of naive CD4+ T cells sorted from blood. Subset specified: CD45RA+ positively selected. The receptors originated from a man between 18 and 29 years old in good health.

This chain uses TRBV10-1 with TRBJ1-3; no firm D call. V lost 0 bases and J lost 2, with 8 bases in between. There are 15 residues in the CDR3. CDR1 is WNHNN, CDR2 SYGVQD, per germline (reference sequence). The CDR3 reads CASSESPGTGNTIYF. Written as DNA, the CDR3 is TGCGCCAGCAGTGAGTCTCCGGGGACTGGAAACACCATATATTTT.

The V and J genes are TRBV5-1 and TRBJ2-1; 7 bases are a match to TRBD2. Germline CDR1 SGHRS, CDR2 YFSETQ. V dropped 0 bases and J dropped 4; count of bases not matched to a gene: 4. This CDR3 comprises 15 residues. CDR3 loop: CASSLAGLGYNEQFF. The CDR3 bases are TGCGCCAGCAGCTTGGCAGGACTAGGTTACAATGAGCAGTTCTTC.

This clone was observed a handful of times. The V gene is TRBV9, the J gene TRBJ1-3, with D uncertain. Germline V CDR1 and CDR2: SGDLS, YYNGEE. V was trimmed by 4 bases and J by 0 bases, leaving 8 bases between them. The CDR3 consists of 14 residues. For the CDR3, the DNA is TGTGCCAGCAGCACTTCTGGCTCTGGAAACACCATATATTTT. It specifies CASSTSGSGNTIYF. Filled out from reference TRBV9 and TRBJ1-3, the complete variable domain reads DSGVTQTPKHLITATGQRVTLRCSPRSGDLSVYWYQQSLDQGLQFLIQYYNGEERAKGNILERFSAQQFPDLHSELNLSSLELGDSALYFCASSTSGSGNTIYFGEGSWLTVV.

A word on this clone: This same CDR3 is encoded by further DNA sequences in the sample. The V call is TRBV6-5, the J call TRBJ2-7; TRBD2 might be the D (6 bases). The CDR3 runs to 11 residues. With 3 bases removed from V and 7 bases from J, the gap between germline ends came to 7 bases. CDR1 is MNHEY, CDR2 SVGAGI, per germline. The CDR3 spells CASSYAGEQYF. The CDR3 nucleotides are TGTGCCAGCAGTTATGCGGGGGAGCAGTACTTC.

The rearrangement links TRBV28 to TRBJ2-7, with D perhaps matching TRBD1 (6 bases). With 0 bases removed from V and 6 bases from J, the gap between germline ends came to 21 bases. The germline V gene has CDR1 MDHEN and CDR2 SYDVKM. The CDR3 contains 17 residues. The CDR3 loop is CASSLWLGQGQLGEQYF. The CDR3 nucleotides read TGTGCCAGCAGTTTATGGTTAGGGCAGGGGCAGCTCGGCGAGCAGTACTTC.

This CDR3 reads CASNRDRETQYF. The CDR3 DNA follows: TGTGCCAGCAACAGGGATAGAGAGACCCAGTACTTC. The J gene is TRBJ2-5, the V gene TRBV6-1, with a possible D match to TRBD1 (6 bases). CDR1 is MNHNS, CDR2 SASEGT, per germline. With 7 bases removed from V and 4 bases from J, the gap between germline ends came to 10 bases. The CDR3 is 12 amino acids.

The chain is built from TRBV5-6 and TRBJ2-1; D is unclear. Per the germline V gene, CDR1 is SGHDT and CDR2 is YYEEEE. Trimming took 5 bases from V and 6 from J, leaving 15 bases between them. The CDR3 is 14 residues long. CDR3 DNA sequence: TGTGCCAGCAGTCCCCCCCCATCGAGCAATGAGCAGTTCTTC. This sequence encodes CASSPPPSSNEQFF.

V and J are TRBV19 and TRBJ2-5, with D maybe TRBD2 (7 bases). Germline V gene sequence: CDR1 LNHDA, CDR2 SQIVND (reference sequence). This CDR3 region has 15 residues. V lost 2 bases, J lost 7 bases, and 17 bases lay in between. The CDR3 bases are TGTGCCAGTAGTATATCCTACGCGGGGGCCTGGACCCAGTACTTC. This gives the protein CASSISYAGAWTQYF. Full variable domain (missing parts from reference TRBV19 and TRBJ2-5): DGGITQSPKYLFRKEGQNVTLSCEQNLNHDAMYWYRQDPGQGLRLIYYSQIVNDFQKGDIAEGYSVSREKKESFPLTVTSAQKNPTAFYLCASSISYAGAWTQYFGPGTRLLVL.

This chain links TRBV6-1 with TRBJ1-4, with 9 positions matching TRBD1. The germline CDR1 and CDR2 sequences are MNHNS and SASEGT. This CDR3 has 18 amino acids. Unmatched junction bases numbered 11, after V lost 0 bases and J lost 6 bases. CDR3 in amino acids: CASSEAGGQGLRDEKLFF. The DNA of the CDR3 is TGTGCCAGCAGTGAAGCTGGGGGACAGGGTTTGAGAGATGAAAAACTGTTTTTT.

The chain uses TRBV30 and TRBJ1-5, with no clear D. V lost 2 bases, J lost 0 bases, and 11 bases lay in between. The length of the CDR3 is 15 residues. The germline gives CDR1 GTSNPN, CDR2 SVGIG (reference sequence). CDR3 sequence (DNA): TGTGCCTGGAGTCTAGACGGTTATAGCAATCAGCCCCAGCATTTT. It codes for CAWSLDGYSNQPQHF. The full variable domain, in which reference TRBV30 and TRBJ1-5 provide the parts outside the CDR3, is SQTIHQWPATLVQPVGSPLSLECTVEGTSNPNLYWYRQAAGRGLQLLFYSVGIGQISSEVPQNLSASRPQDRQFILSSKKLLLSDSGFYLCAWSLDGYSNQPQHFGDGTRLSIL.

V gene TRBV6-5 combines with J gene TRBJ1-2; 9 nucleotides match TRBD1. Looked up from germline, CDR1 is MNHEY and CDR2 is SVGAGI. Unmatched junction bases numbered 5, after V lost 6 bases and J lost 6 bases. The CDR3 consists of 13 residues. CDR3 residues: CASRLTGGNGYTF. The CDR3 DNA is TGTGCCAGCAGACTGACAGGGGGTAATGGCTACACCTTC.

This clone occurred once. This chain joins TRBV6-1 and TRBJ1-2, with D perhaps TRBD1 (5 bases). The germline V gene has CDR1 MNHNS and CDR2 SASEGT. V lost 6 bases and J 6 bases, leaving 14 bases between the germline ends. This CDR3 spans 13 amino acids. CDR3 region: CASSFGAQDGYTF. The CDR3 DNA sequence: TGTGCCAGCAGCTTCGGGGCTCAGGATGGCTACACCTTC.

The V call is TRBV9, the J call TRBJ2-2; D unclear. CDR3 length: 18 residues. The V gene's germline CDR1 is SGDLS and CDR2 YYNGEE. Trimming left V 1 base short and J 3 bases short, with 19 bases between. CDR3 nucleotides: TGTGCCAGCAGCGTAAGGCAGTTCTCGGTAATGGACACCGGGGAGCTGTTTTTT. It specifies CASSVRQFSVMDTGELFF.

This sequence joins TRBV5-4 and TRBJ2-3; unclear D gene. The V end lost 1 base, the J end lost 1 base, and 7 bases lay between the germline ends. CDR1 and CDR2 from the germline V gene are SGHNT and YYREEE (reference sequence). This CDR3 region has 14 residues. As DNA, the CDR3 is TGTGCCAGCAGCTTGTTTACGGGCACAGATACGCAGTATTTT. Translation gives CASSLFTGTDTQYF.

The V and J genes are TRBV10-3 and TRBJ2-1; 11 nucleotides match TRBD2. The germline gives CDR1 ENHRY, CDR2 SYGVKD. V was pared by 4 bases and J by 8 bases, with 4 bases of the junction left unmatched. The CDR3 sequence is 14 residues long. CDR3 region: CAISVLAGGDEQFF. The CDR3 DNA reads TGTGCCATCAGTGTCCTAGCGGGAGGAGATGAGCAGTTCTTC.

This clone was counted once. The rearrangement uses TRBV6-5 and TRBJ2-7, with 7 bases matching TRBD1. With V trimmed by 2 bases and J by 3 bases, 7 bases remained unmatched. Germline V gene lookup returns CDR1 MNHEY and CDR2 SVGAGI. The CDR3 is 15 amino acids. The DNA of the CDR3 is TGTGCCAGCAGTTACAGACAGGGTCGGAACTACGAGCAGTACTTC. Translating gives CASSYRQGRNYEQYF.

The V gene is TRBV6-1, the J gene TRBJ1-5; no firm D call. The CDR3 is 14 residues long. Germline lookup yields CDR1 MNHNS and CDR2 SASEGT. With 2 bases removed from V and 0 bases from J, the gap between germline ends came to 5 bases. Written as DNA, the CDR3 is TGTGCCAGCAGTGAATTTTTTAGCAATCAGCCCCAGCATTTT. Translation gives CASSEFFSNQPQHF.

The rearrangement joins TRBV18 to TRBJ2-1; 11 bases align to TRBD2. Trimming at V came to 10 bases and at J to 2 bases, leaving 19 bases not matched to a gene. CDR3 size: 19 residues. CDR1 and CDR2 from the germline V gene are KGHSH and LQKENI. CDR3 loop: CAIHLRLRSSGGAYNEQFF. CDR3 in DNA: TGTGCCATCCACCTACGGCTAAGGAGTAGCGGGGGGGCCTACAATGAGCAGTTCTTC.

This clone was detected only once. CDR3 sequence: CASSFLGDFTGGLFF. CDR3 nucleotides: TGTGCCAGCAGCTTTTTGGGGGACTTCACCGGAGGACTGTTTTTT. The V and J genes are TRBV7-8 and TRBJ1-4, with TRBD1 as a possible D gene (5 bases). The CDR3 is made up of 15 amino acids. CDR1 and CDR2 (germline): SGHVS, FQNEAQ. Deletions cut 3 bases from V and 13 bases from J, with 21 bases between.

The gene calls are TRBV5-1 and TRBJ2-5; the D gene is possibly TRBD1 (5 bases). V shed 7 bases and J shed 3 bases, with 19 bases lying between them. Germline assignment: CDR1 SGHRS and CDR2 YFSETQ. This CDR3 comprises 15 residues. For the CDR3, the DNA is TGCGCCAGCCGGCCATTAGCAGGGTCGGAAGAGACCCAGTACTTC. Translated, it gives CASRPLAGSEETQYF.

This sequence joins TRBV10-1 and TRBJ1-2, with D hard to call. The germline CDR1 and CDR2 sequences are WNHNN and SYGVQD (reference sequence). V lost 3 bases and J 1 base, leaving 6 bases between the germline ends. There are 13 residues in the CDR3. In DNA form, the CDR3 reads TGCGCCAGCAGTGAACGGGGTAACTATGGCTACACCTTC. This codes for CASSERGNYGYTF.

J is TRBJ1-6 and V is TRBV6-6; unclear D gene. V lost 4 bases, J lost 0 bases, and 10 bases lay in between. Germline V CDR1 and CDR2: MNHNY, SVGAGI (reference sequence). This CDR3 is 16 amino acids long. In DNA, the CDR3 is TGTGCCAGCAGTTTGCCCCAGGACTCCTATAATTCACCCCTCCACTTT. Protein product: CASSLPQDSYNSPLHF.